This T cell receptor (beta chain) was captured in a study of blood T cell repertoires in COVID-19. Study at large: The United States, Italy and Spain provided the acute and convalescent COVID-19 samples.

CDR3 length equals 12 residues. Trimming pared 3 bases from V and 3 bases from J, leaving 5 bases between. TCRdb's table, derived via immunoSEQ multiplex PCR, lists solely in-frame clones and lacks some. The table records about 28,000 clones, 76% of them present only once. This receptor was taken from a man between 65 and 85 years old with acute or convalescent COVID-19. The V gene is TRBV12-3 or TRBV12-4, the J gene TRBJ2-5; the D is unclear. Sequencing was performed on peripheral blood. The CDR3: CASSFTEETQYF. DNA for the CDR3: TGTGCCAGCAGTTTTACGGAAGAGACCCAGTACTTC.